This TCR beta chain was sequenced for a study of identical twins. General observations from the study: Reduced insertions were recorded for abundant cord blood beta clonotypes, with no such pattern in memory repertoires. Excess low generation probability was seen in twin-shared out-of-frame alpha sequences.

Points on this clonotype: Antigen specificity is unknown.

From the 5' RACE reads, TCRdb called clonotypes with MiXCR, one entry per CDR3 protein. The sample lists around 680,000 distinct CDR3 sequences, approximately 9% occurring once. V was pared by 5 bases and J by 3 bases, with 14 bases between. CDR1 SGHNT and CDR2 YENEEA come from the germline V gene. The CDR3 consists of 14 residues. The sample was also linked to a second study, of yellow fever vaccine responses in identical twins.

The clonotype originates from a woman in her late teens or twenties in good health. The specimen was PBMCs. The chain couples TRBV11-3 to TRBJ2-7; D tentatively fits TRBD1 or TRBD2 (6 bases each). Here the CDR3 DNA reads TGTGCCAGCAGCCCCCGGGGGCCATTCTACGAGCAGTACTTC. Translation: CASSPRGPFYEQYF.